This T cell receptor (beta chain) is from a study of vaccination and CD4 T cells after COVID-19. In the study overall: Overlapping SARS-CoV-2, HCoV-NL63, HCoV-OC43 and HCoV-229E spike peptides stimulated the cells.

This clonotype came up a few times. Its antigen remains unidentified. Documented treatment: approximately 9-day PBMC culture with coronavirus spike peptide pools or control peptides (ViraFEST assay). With the Oncomine TCR Beta short-read assay, DNA from cultured CD4+ T cells was sequenced. A single record per CDR3 protein comes from TCRdb applying MiXCR to the PCR reads. Of several thousand distinct CDR3 sequences listed, about a third are singletons. The specimen was CD4+ T cells from blood, cultured in vitro, collected after SARS-CoV-2 vaccination. The receptor comes from a human donor who had recovered from COVID-19.

CDR3 sequence: CASSRQGAETQYF. The DNA for the CDR3 is TGTGCCAGCAGCCGACAGGGGGCAGAGACCCAGTACTTC. The rearrangement joins TRBV6-2 or TRBV6-3 to TRBJ2-5; 10 nucleotides align to TRBD1. The CDR3 consists of 13 residues. Looked up from germline, CDR1 is MNHEY and CDR2 is SVGEGT. The V gene end was trimmed by 6 bases and the J gene end by 4 bases; junction bases not matched to a gene: 2.